The text below deals with one TCR beta chain. Its binding antigen is unknown. No qualities accompany the bases; no much larger clone lies one base away. The CDR3 numbers 15 residues from cysteine through phenylalanine. The kept DNA is CDR3 alone, 45 bases in frame from the first base. From a lookup of the germline V gene, CDR1 and CDR2 are SGDLS and YYNGEE. After removal of 0 bases from V and 1 base from J, the junction retains 0 bases not matched to a gene. The sample comes from a study of cytomegalovirus exposure and HLA in healthy donors (dated by TCRdb to 2015 to 2018). About the investigation overall: According to an earlier analysis of 587 of the donors, roughly 180 million T cells yielded over 90 million unique TCR beta sequences and approximately 280 Gb of sequence data. Class I and class II HLA loci were covered by the typing at four-digit resolution. A later genetic analysis used genome-wide SNP genotypes for about 65% of the roughly 700 donors, treating that subset as a discovery cohort. Every discovery cohort repertoire had been produced on one sequencing platform. Typing coverage varied by locus: roughly 620-640 donors for A, B, C, DRB1 and DQB1; roughly 520 for DQA1; about 570 for DPA1; roughly 450 for DPB1. The study profiled the T cell repertoires of more than 500 subjects by immunosequencing and related them to cytomegalovirus serostatus. Besides the first cohort of 666 subjects, a separate validation cohort made up of some 110 different subjects was used. The study was designed to test whether signatures of past pathogen exposure could be identified by cataloging public T cell receptors. Rather than using new phenotypic data, the later analysis identified candidate immune exposures from TCR beta sequences and from how often those sequences occurred across donors. A later analysis re-examined previously published TCR beta repertoires from 500 to 700 donors and added high-resolution HLA genotyping to investigate patterns of TCR occurrence. A handful of DR-DQ haplotypes were handled as single units for association and clustering because linkage in the cohort was strong. To predict cytomegalovirus infection status, the study brought together high-throughput TCR immunosequencing, statistical association of individual TCRs with disease status, and machine learning. Among the roughly 410 genotyped donors, around 81% belonged to the genetic ancestry cluster associated with self-reported Caucasian donors. On average, over 200,000 unique TCR beta nucleotide sequences were sequenced per donor among 300 to 500 genotyped donors of the cohort, with 15% to 20% of those sequences being non-productive. An earlier analysis of around 640 of the donors used high-throughput TCR beta sequencing to judge whether each TCR beta V gene segment behaved as functional or pseudogenic. An early release covering roughly 600 HLA-typed donors comprised roughly 300 gigabases of sequencing data and around 80 million unique TCR sequences. Alongside the repertoire data, information on donor age, sex, ethnicity and CMV serostatus was compiled.

What the study reported, not specific to this receptor: The classifier was reported to diagnose cytomegalovirus status with high specificity and sensitivity in both the original and validation cohorts. Some IMGT-functional V segments, including TRBV6-2 and TRBV6-3, could not be told apart with the 87-base-pair reads, so those segments were excluded. In a later analysis, HLA-associated TCR beta chains showed more clonal expansion and lower generation probabilities than non-associated chains that were equally common. In a later genetic analysis, fewer N-insertions in productive TCRs were reported among donors in an Asian-associated ancestry cluster than the approximately 670-donor mean. Most TCR sequences were seen in very few donors, while some public TCRs were found in many individuals. Only TCR beta chains were sequenced in this cohort, and the absence of alpha or paired-chain data limited detectable features. Immune exposure information for the cohort was limited to CMV serostatus. Sequencing depth was assumed to be roughly uniform across donors in the presence/absence analyses, though that assumption may not hold. Linkage disequilibrium might explain the correlated functional status among segregating V segments, but an unknown experimental factor could not be excluded. Because HLA typing was unavailable for some donors at each locus, only the typed subset was used in association tests. A later genetic analysis associated a missense DCLRE1C variant with V-gene and J-gene trimming of TCR beta chains, and an independent cohort replicated the association. According to the authors, the approach could potentially be generalized to other disease states and immunological phenotypes. The study gave a list of 150 to 200 TCR beta chains associated with cytomegalovirus. Three of the identified cytomegalovirus-associated TCR beta chains were confirmed in vitro to be specific for cytomegalovirus antigens. In a later analysis, most CMV-associated TCR beta chains were found to appear HLA-restricted, with HLA associations seemingly driven largely by CMV exposure. Strong co-occurrence of HLA alleles, especially DR and DQ, made assigning TCR associations to individual alleles difficult. Specific HLA alleles were associated with 18,000 or so TCR beta sequences at a false discovery rate of 0.05 in a later analysis. A further reported finding was that TCR beta sequences accurately predicted the HLA-A and HLA-B alleles for most subjects in the first cohort. The sequencing pipeline was judged likely to have produced a cluster of highly shared sequence variants as a technical artifact. Around 16 rarely observed V segments, including chromosome 9 orphons, were excluded from the earlier analysis of just under 600 of the donors because counts were too low. A later analysis found that TCR association rates varied across HLA loci, with DRB1 alleles showing the most associated TCRs and HLA-C alleles the fewest. A later analysis reported that several top co-occurrence clusters appeared linked to parvovirus B19, influenza, CMV and Epstein-Barr virus. In an earlier analysis of approximately 600 of the donors, most TCR beta V segments were observed in productive rearrangements about 87% or about 30% of the time, broadly matching IMGT annotations.

Receptor amplification or capture employed the immunoSEQ multiplex PCR assay. For the multiplex PCR, a mixture combining 60 forward primers for TCR Vbeta segments and 13 reverse primers for TCR Jbeta segments was used. A multiplex PCR assay on genomic DNA amplified the CDR3 region of rearranged TCR beta genes. The amplified TCR beta libraries were sequenced on the Illumina HiSeq System as 87-base-pair reads. In the original analysis: A later analysis counted approximately 84 million unique TCR beta chains across the 550 to 800 repertoires, and around 12 million of these chains were shared by at least two donors. Raw reads were error-corrected and collapsed into unique sequences with a nearest-neighbor algorithm that merged closely related sequences to remove PCR and sequencing errors. Alignment of CDR3 sequences to IMGT reference sequences was used to assign V, D and J gene segments. For a sequence to be retained, a match of at least six nucleotides to both a V gene segment and a J gene segment was required. A rearrangement was called productive if the CDR3 had no stop codons and remained in frame with V and J, and every other rearrangement was called non-productive. CDR3 was defined according to IMGT convention as the region running from the second conserved V-encoded cysteine to the conserved J-encoded phenylalanine. The earlier analysis of fewer than 700 of the donors excluded sequences that lacked an unambiguous match to a single V gene segment. In an earlier analysis of approximately 590 of the donors, V segments were called functional above 56.7% productive rearrangements and were called segregating when the between-donor standard deviation exceeded 5%. To diagnose cytomegalovirus status from the catalog of TCR beta chain sequences, a statistical classification framework was built. V and J gene assignment, in a later analysis, came from comparing TCR nucleotide sequences with IMGT/GENE-DB human TR gene sequences. The TCRdist pipeline was used in a later analysis to assign CDR3 sequences and most-parsimonious VDJ recombination scenarios. In a later analysis, every TCR beta chain was defined by the combination of its CDR3 amino acid sequence and its V-gene family, and reads without a unique V-gene family were dropped. In a later analysis, around 650 highly shared, low-generation-probability nucleotide sequences were removed to address suspected cross-contamination and a sequencing artifact. A later analysis calculated a clonal expansion index for each public chain from normalized within-repertoire ranks of inferred template counts. In a later analysis, generation probabilities were computed using a VDJ recombination model fitted to out-of-frame rearrangements, and the results were checked against IGoR. A later analysis scored TCR-TCR, TCR-HLA and TCR-CMV co-occurrence with hypergeometric tests, applying a repertoire-size bias correction to TCR pairs. In a later analysis, false discovery rates were estimated by permuting HLA or CMV assignments 20 times. In a later analysis, co-occurring TCRs were grouped using DBSCAN, and TCRdist sequence similarity was added for clustering within HLA-allele-positive subsets. Co-occurrence clustering excluded repertoires with fewer than 30,000 or more than 120,000 public chains, plus five with anomalous nucleotide sharing. Held by TCRdb, this immuneACCESS table contains in-frame sequences only and omits some clones. Under half of the omission traces to an unresolved V gene where checked; the cause of the rest is unknown. V, J and clone size derive from that table, while D and trimming were established from the DNA sequence. For this sample the table gives some 110,000 clones, of which 70% were detected only once. 8.7% of the sample comes from the top ten.

The cohort comprised fewer than 700 healthy bone marrow donors. Cohort members were all nominally healthy when sampled, although unrecorded immune exposures were likely present. The donor was CMV seropositive and belonged to the group of 270 or so seropositive cohort members. Each donor provided a peripheral blood sample, and peripheral blood mononuclear cells were used for TCR beta sequencing. Genomic DNA was extracted from the blood cell samples with the Qiagen DNeasy Blood Extraction Kit. The TCR originated in a man aged 30-40 years in good health and CMV-seropositive. The V and J genes are TRBV9 and TRBJ2-2, with 7 bases matching TRBD2. The sample was PBMCs. The CDR3 sequence is CASSVAGGNTGELFF. The DNA sequence is TGTGCCAGCAGCGTAGCGGGGGGGAACACCGGGGAGCTGTTTTTT.